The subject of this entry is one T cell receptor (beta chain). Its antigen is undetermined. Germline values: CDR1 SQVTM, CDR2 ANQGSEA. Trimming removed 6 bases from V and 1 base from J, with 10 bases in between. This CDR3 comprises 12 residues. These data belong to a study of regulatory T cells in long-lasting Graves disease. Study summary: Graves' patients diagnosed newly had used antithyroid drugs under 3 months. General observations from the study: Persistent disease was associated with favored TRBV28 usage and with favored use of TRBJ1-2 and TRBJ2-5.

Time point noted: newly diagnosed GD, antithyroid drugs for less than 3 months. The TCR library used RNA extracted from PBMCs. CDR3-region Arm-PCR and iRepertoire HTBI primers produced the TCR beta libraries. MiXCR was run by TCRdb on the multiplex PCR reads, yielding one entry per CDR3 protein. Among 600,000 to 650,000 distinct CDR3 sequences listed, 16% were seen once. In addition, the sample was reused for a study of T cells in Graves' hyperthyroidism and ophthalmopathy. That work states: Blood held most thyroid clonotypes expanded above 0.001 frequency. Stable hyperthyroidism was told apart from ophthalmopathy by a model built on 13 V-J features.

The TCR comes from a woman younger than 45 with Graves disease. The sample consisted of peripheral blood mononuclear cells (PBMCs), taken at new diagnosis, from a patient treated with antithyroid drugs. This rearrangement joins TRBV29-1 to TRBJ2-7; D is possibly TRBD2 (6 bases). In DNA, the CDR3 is TGCAGCGTACGACTAGAATCCTACGAGCAGTACTTC. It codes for CSVRLESYEQYF.